Listed below are T cell receptor beta chains from one sample, sequenced in a study of shared clonotypes between healthy human individuals. Sequencing was performed with immunoSEQ multiplex PCR; in TCRdb, only in-frame clones are kept and a portion is missing. The sample consists of 730,000 or so clones, around 72% of them appearing once. The sequenced material came from memory CD4+ T cells sorted from blood. These receptors were collected from a young woman in good health. The CDR3 runs from the conserved cysteine through the conserved F or W. The D gene is left open where the match is weak. Clone size is shown for a subset of rows, as once, few, many or a class of expanded clone.

J gene: TRBJ1-3; clone size: NA; D gene: NA; V gene: TRBV4-2; CDR3 DNA: TGTGCCAGCAGCCAAGATAGGTTCTCTGGAAACACCATATATTTT; CDR3 protein: CASSQDRFSGNTIYF
J gene: TRBJ1-1; clone size: NA; D gene: NA; V gene: TRBV18; CDR3 DNA: TGTGCCAGCTCACCCTCCCGGGGGAACACTGAAGCTTTCTTT; CDR3 protein: CASSPSRGNTEAFF
J gene: TRBJ2-7; clone size: NA; D gene: NA; V gene: TRBV19; CDR3 DNA: TGTGCCAGTAGTATAGAAGACGGCAGGGGAATTTGCGAGCAGTACTTC; CDR3 protein: CASSIEDGRGICEQYF
J gene: TRBJ2-1; clone size: NA; D gene: TRBD1; V gene: TRBV5-4; CDR3 DNA: TGTGCCAGCAGCTCGGACAGGGCGTCATGGTCGGCTTACAATGAGCAGTTCTTC; CDR3 protein: CASSSDRASWSAYNEQFF
J gene: TRBJ2-3; clone size: NA; D gene: TRBD2; V gene: TRBV5-1; CDR3 DNA: TGCGCCAGCAGCCCGGGACTAGCGGGAGAGGTAGATACGCAGTATTTT; CDR3 protein: CASSPGLAGEVDTQYF
J gene: TRBJ2-3; clone size: NA; D gene: NA; V gene: TRBV19; CDR3 DNA: TGTGCCAGTAGTATAGAAAAGGGCACAGATACGCAGTATTTT; CDR3 protein: CASSIEKGTDTQYF
J gene: TRBJ2-5; clone size: few; D gene: NA; V gene: TRBV29-1; CDR3 DNA: TGCAGCGTGGTGGTTCTAGCCGGGGAGACCCAGTACTTC; CDR3 protein: CSVVVLAGETQYF
J gene: TRBJ2-7; clone size: NA; D gene: NA; V gene: TRBV5-1; CDR3 DNA: TGCGCCAGCAGCTTGGAGTTCAGTTCCTACGAGCAGTACTTC; CDR3 protein: CASSLEFSSYEQYF
J gene: TRBJ2-5; clone size: NA; D gene: NA; V gene: TRBV5-6; CDR3 DNA: TGTGCCAGCAGCTTGTTTTCCACCCGAGGGGAGACCCAGTACTTC; CDR3 protein: CASSLFSTRGETQYF
J gene: TRBJ2-5; clone size: NA; D gene: TRBD2; V gene: TRBV11-2; CDR3 DNA: TGTGCCAGCAGCCAGGGACTAGCGGGCGGTGAGACCCAGTACTTC; CDR3 protein: CASSQGLAGGETQYF
J gene: TRBJ2-5; clone size: NA; D gene: TRBD2; V gene: TRBV7-3; CDR3 DNA: TGTGCCAGCAGCCCTACTAGCGGGAGGGGGGAGACCCAGTACTTC; CDR3 protein: CASSPTSGRGETQYF
J gene: TRBJ2-7; clone size: NA; D gene: TRBD1; V gene: TRBV27; CDR3 DNA: TGTGCCAGCAGTGATGGGACAGGGGGCCACGAGCAGTACTTC; CDR3 protein: CASSDGTGGHEQYF
J gene: TRBJ2-5; clone size: NA; D gene: NA; V gene: TRBV5-4; CDR3 DNA: TGTGCCAGCAGCCTACTTCAGGGAGGTTTTAAAGAGACCCAGTACTTC; CDR3 protein: CASSLLQGGFKETQYF
J gene: TRBJ2-7; clone size: NA; D gene: NA; V gene: TRBV6-5; CDR3 DNA: TGTGCCAGCAGTCCCCGGGGAACCTACGAGCAGTACTTC; CDR3 protein: CASSPRGTYEQYF
J gene: TRBJ1-3; clone size: once; D gene: NA; V gene: TRBV7-2; CDR3 DNA: TGTGCCAGCAGCTTAGGCCAGGGCCGAAACACCATATATTTT; CDR3 protein: CASSLGQGRNTIYF
J gene: TRBJ2-6; clone size: NA; D gene: NA; V gene: TRBV7-9; CDR3 DNA: TGTGCCAGCAGAGATCAGAGCTCTGGGGCCAACGTCCTGACTTTC; CDR3 protein: CASRDQSSGANVLTF
J gene: TRBJ1-6; clone size: NA; D gene: NA; V gene: TRBV27; CDR3 DNA: TGTGCCAGCGGGTCACCCCTCCACTTT; CDR3 protein: CASGSPLHF
J gene: TRBJ2-7; clone size: few; D gene: TRBD1; V gene: TRBV14; CDR3 DNA: TGTGCCAGCAGCGCCGGCCGGGACAGGGAGTACGAGCAGTACTTC; CDR3 protein: CASSAGRDREYEQYF
J gene: TRBJ1-4; clone size: NA; D gene: NA; V gene: TRBV15; CDR3 DNA: TGTGCCACCTCCTTGGGAGCAACTAATGAAAAACTGTTTTTT; CDR3 protein: CATSLGATNEKLFF
J gene: TRBJ1-3; clone size: once; D gene: TRBD1; V gene: TRBV5-1; CDR3 DNA: TGCGCCAGCAGCGGGGGGACAGGATCCTACTCTGGAAACACCATATATTTT; CDR3 protein: CASSGGTGSYSGNTIYF
J gene: TRBJ1-5; clone size: many; D gene: NA; V gene: TRBV19; CDR3 DNA: TGTGCCAGTAGTATTGCCAGGGCACTCAATCAGCCCCAGCATTTT; CDR3 protein: CASSIARALNQPQHF
J gene: TRBJ1-2; clone size: NA; D gene: NA; V gene: TRBV2; CDR3 DNA: TGTGCCACCTACACCGGGACCTACTATGGCTACACCTTC; CDR3 protein: CATYTGTYYGYTF
J gene: TRBJ2-7; clone size: few; D gene: NA; V gene: TRBV28; CDR3 DNA: TGTGCCAGCAGTTTAGTCGGCGGGACTGTATCCTACGAGCAGTACTTC; CDR3 protein: CASSLVGGTVSYEQYF
J gene: TRBJ2-7; clone size: once; D gene: TRBD2; V gene: TRBV19; CDR3 DNA: TGTGCCAGTAGTTGGGGACAGTGGACTAGCGGGAGTTACGAGCAGTACTTC; CDR3 protein: CASSWGQWTSGSYEQYF
J gene: TRBJ2-7; clone size: NA; D gene: NA; V gene: TRBV5-1; CDR3 DNA: TGCGCCAGCAGCTCCAATTCACTAGGTTCCTACGAGCAGTACTTC; CDR3 protein: CASSSNSLGSYEQYF
J gene: TRBJ2-2; clone size: NA; D gene: NA; V gene: TRBV28; CDR3 DNA: TGTGCCAGCAGTTACGGGGCGAACACCGGGGAGCTGTTTTTT; CDR3 protein: CASSYGANTGELFF
J gene: TRBJ2-5; clone size: NA; D gene: NA; V gene: TRBV18; CDR3 DNA: TGTGCCAGCTCACCGATGCAAGAGACCCAGTACTTC; CDR3 protein: CASSPMQETQYF
J gene: TRBJ2-7; clone size: NA; D gene: NA; V gene: TRBV6-5; CDR3 DNA: TGTGCCAGCAGTTACTCGGCAGGGAACGTCGGAAAACAGTACTTC; CDR3 protein: CASSYSAGNVGKQYF
J gene: TRBJ1-1; clone size: NA; D gene: NA; V gene: TRBV7-9; CDR3 DNA: TGTGCCAGCAGCTTAGAGGGTGTAGGCACTGAAGCTTTCTTT; CDR3 protein: CASSLEGVGTEAFF
J gene: TRBJ1-5; clone size: many; D gene: TRBD1; V gene: TRBV5-1; CDR3 DNA: TGCGCCAGCAGCTACGGGACAGGTGGACAGCCCCAGCATTTT; CDR3 protein: CASSYGTGGQPQHF
J gene: TRBJ2-7; clone size: NA; D gene: NA; V gene: TRBV10-2; CDR3 DNA: TGCGCCAGCCTGCCCGAAGGCAGGGGGGACGAGCAGTACTTC; CDR3 protein: CASLPEGRGDEQYF
J gene: TRBJ1-1; clone size: NA; D gene: TRBD1; V gene: TRBV18; CDR3 DNA: TGTGCCAGCTCACGGACAGGGGCTCAGAACACTGAAGCTTTCTTT; CDR3 protein: CASSRTGAQNTEAFF
J gene: TRBJ2-7; clone size: NA; D gene: TRBD1; V gene: TRBV11-1; CDR3 DNA: TGTGCCAGCAGCTTAGGGGACAGGGGAGGCGAGCAGTACTTC; CDR3 protein: CASSLGDRGGEQYF
J gene: TRBJ1-3; clone size: NA; D gene: NA; V gene: TRBV2; CDR3 DNA: TGTGCCAGCAGTGAAAACCGGGGGGTTGGAAACACCATATATTTT; CDR3 protein: CASSENRGVGNTIYF
J gene: TRBJ2-5; clone size: NA; D gene: TRBD1; V gene: TRBV6-6; CDR3 DNA: TGTGCCAGCAGTTATCAGGACAGGGCTCGGGAGACCCAGTACTTC; CDR3 protein: CASSYQDRARETQYF
J gene: TRBJ2-7; clone size: many; D gene: NA; V gene: TRBV4-1; CDR3 DNA: TGCGCCAGCAGAGGGGGTCCCCCCTACGAGCAGTACTTC; CDR3 protein: CASRGGPPYEQYF
J gene: TRBJ2-1; clone size: NA; D gene: TRBD2; V gene: TRBV6-5; CDR3 DNA: TGTGCCAGCAGGGTCGGGGGGAGCTCCTACAATGAGCAGTTCTTC; CDR3 protein: CASRVGGSSYNEQFF
J gene: TRBJ2-3; clone size: NA; D gene: NA; V gene: TRBV6-6; CDR3 DNA: TGTGCCAGCAGCGGACAGAACACAGATACGCAGTATTTT; CDR3 protein: CASSGQNTDTQYF
J gene: TRBJ2-7; clone size: NA; D gene: TRBD1; V gene: TRBV2; CDR3 DNA: TGTGCCAGCAGTGATCGGGGACAGGGTGACGAGCAGTACTTC; CDR3 protein: CASSDRGQGDEQYF
J gene: TRBJ1-1; clone size: NA; D gene: NA; V gene: TRBV15; CDR3 DNA: TGTGCCACCAGCAGAGATAACCCGGTCGGGAACACTGAAGCTTTCTTT; CDR3 protein: CATSRDNPVGNTEAFF
J gene: TRBJ2-1; clone size: NA; D gene: TRBD2; V gene: TRBV2; CDR3 DNA: TGTGCCAGCATGCTAGCGGACAATGAGCAGTTCTTC; CDR3 protein: CASMLADNEQFF
J gene: TRBJ2-7; clone size: NA; D gene: TRBD1; V gene: TRBV19; CDR3 DNA: TGTGCCAGTAGTATAGCAAAGGACAGGGGCTACGAGCAGTACTTC; CDR3 protein: CASSIAKDRGYEQYF
J gene: TRBJ1-4; clone size: NA; D gene: TRBD1; V gene: TRBV6-6; CDR3 DNA: TGTGCCAGCAGTTACGGACAGGCCAGGGTTGAAAAACTGTTTTTT; CDR3 protein: CASSYGQARVEKLFF
J gene: TRBJ1-2; clone size: few; D gene: NA; V gene: TRBV28; CDR3 DNA: TGTGCCAGCAGTTTGGGAGGTGGGCAATACTATGGCTACACCTTC; CDR3 protein: CASSLGGGQYYGYTF